Presented here are 18 T cell receptor beta chains from one specimen sequenced in a study of cytomegalovirus exposure and HLA in healthy donors. The data were produced by immunoSEQ multiplex PCR, yet TCRdb's version contains in-frame clones alone and is incomplete. This repertoire shows under 95,000 clones, roughly 88% found once; its top ten account for 2.1%. Specimen: PBMCs. These receptors all come from a man aged 25-45 years in good health and CMV-seronegative.

The chain is built from TRBV2 and TRBJ2-3; tentatively, D is TRBD2 (5 bases). CDR3 size: 15 residues. From germline, CDR1 is SNHLY and CDR2 FYNNEI. Between the trimmed V and J ends, which lost 5 bases and 6 bases, there was a span of 18 bases. CDR3 loop: CASSILGNSWDTQYF. CDR3 in DNA: TGTGCCAGCAGTATCCTCGGGAACTCATGGGATACGCAGTATTTT.

The J gene is TRBJ2-7, the V gene TRBV7-2; weak D call: TRBD2 (5 bases). The CDR3 has 12 residues. CDR1 SGHTA and CDR2 FQGNSA come from the germline V gene. V gave up 7 bases and J gave up 6 bases, with 13 bases separating them. CDR3 nucleotides: TGTGCCAGCACCCTCCGGAGGTCCGAGCAGTACTTC. It encodes CASTLRRSEQYF.

The rearrangement joins TRBV6-1 to TRBJ2-5; no firm D call. Deletions cut 3 bases from V and 5 bases from J, with 10 bases between. Germline-derived CDR1 and CDR2 are MNHNS and SASEGT. The CDR3 sequence is 13 residues long. CDR3 DNA: TGTGCCAGCAGTGACCCGAACTTGGAGACCCAGTACTTC. It codes for CASSDPNLETQYF.

The rearrangement links TRBV5-1 to TRBJ2-5; TRBD2 matches at 14 bases. The CDR3 has 17 residues. V gave up 3 bases and J gave up 1 base; unmatched junction bases: 5. CDR1 is SGHRS, CDR2 YFSETQ, per germline. The CDR3 coding sequence is TGCGCCAGCAGCTCGGGGGGGACTAGCGGGAGCCAAGAGACCCAGTACTTC. This translates into CASSSGGTSGSQETQYF.

This sequence joins TRBV10-2 and TRBJ2-1, with D unclear. With 0 bases removed from V and 5 bases from J, the gap between germline ends came to 8 bases. Looked up from germline, CDR1 is WSHSY and CDR2 is SAAADI. This CDR3 spans 14 amino acids. CDR3 amino acids: CASSESTRNNEQFF. The CDR3 coding sequence is TGCGCCAGCAGTGAGTCGACACGGAACAATGAGCAGTTCTTC.

The chain has TRBV27 and TRBJ1-6; D is ambiguous. Trimming removed 6 bases at V and 0 bases at J, with 9 bases between. The length of the CDR3 is 15 residues. Germline values: CDR1 MNHEY, CDR2 SMNVEV (reference sequence). CDR3: CASREWSSYNSPLHF. CDR3 bases: TGTGCCAGCAGGGAATGGAGCTCCTATAATTCACCCCTCCACTTT.

The gene calls are TRBV6-1 and TRBJ1-6; D unresolved. The germline V and J ends were trimmed by 2 bases and 6 bases, with 8 bases remaining between them. The CDR3 runs 14 residues. CDR1 and CDR2 (germline): MNHNS, SASEGT. CDR3 coding DNA: TGTGCCAGCAGTGAAATGGGCAGTAATTCACCCCTCCACTTT. Encoded protein: CASSEMGSNSPLHF.

This chain uses TRBV11-2 with TRBJ2-5; 14 bases agree with TRBD2. The CDR3 contains 18 residues. Germline CDR1 reads SGHAT; CDR2 reads FQNNGV. Germline trimming cut 0 bases from V and 1 base from J; bases unmatched to any gene: 4. The CDR3 protein is CASSLERLAGGPQETQYF. The CDR3 DNA reads as TGTGCCAGCAGCTTAGAGAGACTAGCGGGAGGGCCCCAAGAGACCCAGTACTTC.

CDR3 region: CASSIAGGEIQPQHF. CDR3 DNA: TGTGCCAGTAGTATAGCAGGGGGCGAGATTCAGCCCCAGCATTTT. This chain joins TRBV19 and TRBJ1-5, with 8 bases lining up with TRBD1. CDR3 length equals 15 residues. Trimming removed 1 base from V and 6 bases from J; junction bases left unmatched: 5. The germline V gene has CDR1 LNHDA and CDR2 SQIVND (reference sequence).

The V and J genes are TRBV18 and TRBJ2-7, with 10 bases fitting TRBD2. Germline CDR1 and CDR2: KGHSH and LQKENI. CDR3 length: 15 amino acids. V dropped 6 bases and J dropped 3; count of bases not matched to a gene: 8. This chain's CDR3 is CASSAASGSGYEQYF. CDR3 nucleotide sequence: TGTGCCAGCTCGGCAGCTAGCGGGAGCGGCTACGAGCAGTACTTC.

This clone was seen a handful of times. The chain employs TRBV19 and TRBJ1-1; 7 nucleotides match TRBD1. The CDR3 loop spans 15 amino acids. V shed 7 bases and J 4 bases; nucleotides not matched to a gene: 12. Germline lookup yields CDR1 LNHDA and CDR2 SQIVND (reference sequence). CDR3 loop: CASTQGDRRSTEAFF. The CDR3 bases are TGTGCCAGTACCCAGGGGGACAGAAGGTCCACTGAAGCTTTCTTT.

The CDR3: CASSIASGGAGELFF. CDR3 sequence (DNA): TGTGCCAGTAGTATAGCTAGCGGGGGAGCCGGGGAGCTGTTTTTT. The rearrangement links TRBV19 to TRBJ2-2; 10 positions match TRBD2. This CDR3 region has 15 residues. Trimming took 1 base from V and 6 from J; bases not matched to a gene: 2. Looked up from germline, CDR1 is LNHDA and CDR2 is SQIVND (reference sequence).

This clone is categorized as medium-sized. Here the CDR3 DNA reads TGCGCCAGCAGCCAAGATCCAGGGACTGGGGCCAACGTCCTGACTTTC. Translating gives CASSQDPGTGANVLTF. The rearrangement links TRBV4-1 to TRBJ2-6; D may be TRBD1 (5 bases). V gave up 0 bases and J gave up 2 bases, with 8 bases separating them. The V gene's germline CDR1 is MGHRA and CDR2 YSYEKL. The CDR3 extends over 16 amino acids.

The J gene is TRBJ2-1, the V gene TRBV11-2; 8 bases are shared with TRBD2. The germline gives CDR1 SGHAT, CDR2 FQNNGV. With V trimmed by 4 bases and J by 5 bases, 7 bases remained unmatched. This CDR3 region has 15 residues. CDR3 nucleotides: TGTGCCAGCAGCTACCGTAGCGGGACTGACAATGAGCAGTTCTTC. Protein: CASSYRSGTDNEQFF. Full variable domain (missing parts from reference TRBV11-2 and TRBJ2-1): EAGVAQSPRYKIIEKRQSVAFWCNPISGHATLYWYQQILGQGPKLLIQFQNNGVVDDSQLPKDRFSAERLKGVDSTLKIQPAKLEDSAVYLCASSYRSGTDNEQFFGPGTRLTVL.

With regard to this clone: The identical CDR3 is also encoded by other nucleotide sequences in the sample. The chain has TRBV6-1 and TRBJ2-7; 10 bases fit TRBD1. V trimming: 8 bases; J trimming: 3 bases; junction bases outside the gene matches: 4. CDR3 length: 13 amino acids. Germline CDR1 reads MNHNS; CDR2 reads SASEGT. In nucleotides, the CDR3 is TGTGCCAGCTGGACAGGGGGTGTCTACGAGCAGTACTTC. Translated, it gives CASWTGGVYEQYF.

This clone was counted a few times. The CDR3 sequence is CASSYSAGDSGNTIYF. The CDR3 DNA is TGTGCCAGCAGTTACTCGGCGGGGGACTCTGGAAACACCATATATTTT. This chain joins TRBV6-5 and TRBJ1-3, with D possibly TRBD1 on 5 matching bases. CDR1 is MNHEY and CDR2 is SVGAGI in the germline V gene. There are 16 residues in the CDR3. The V and J ends lost 0 bases and 0 bases respectively, with 9 bases between them.

This sequence joins TRBV7-9 and TRBJ2-7, with TRBD1 matching 7 bases. J was trimmed by 2 bases and V by 4 bases; bases with no gene match: 11. Germline CDR1 and CDR2: SEHNR and FQNEAQ (reference sequence). The CDR3 totals 16 residues. The CDR3 DNA reads TGTGCCAGCAGCTCAACATTGCACAGGGGCGCCTACGAGCAGTACTTC. This encodes CASSSTLHRGAYEQYF.

V gene TRBV13 combines with J gene TRBJ1-5; 8 bases agree with TRBD1. This CDR3 is built from 14 residues. The ends lost 3 bases at V and 7 bases at J; junction bases unmatched: 5. Germline V gene lookup returns CDR1 PRHDT and CDR2 FYEKMQ (reference sequence). CDR3 sequence reads: CASSFQGASQPQHF. The CDR3 DNA follows: TGTGCCAGCAGCTTTCAGGGGGCGAGCCAGCCCCAGCATTTT.